This T cell receptor beta chain was found in a study of blood T cell repertoires in COVID-19. Participants, about 18 to 90 years old, spanned approximately 25 US areas. TCRdb keeps only in-frame clones here, not all; method: immunoSEQ multiplex PCR. The table records over 200,000 clones, nearly 90% of them present only once. This clone was recorded a few times. Germline V gives CDR1 MGHRA, CDR2 YSYEKL. V shed 1 base and J shed 1 base, with 13 bases lying between them. The CDR3 spans 16 residues. The sequence was collected from a woman in her twenties or thirties with acute COVID-19. The chain joins TRBV4-1 to TRBJ1-1; D is undetermined. The sample comprised PBMCs or T cells enriched from blood (not recorded which). CDR3 in amino acids: CASSQVSATSNTEAFF. The CDR3 DNA is TGCGCCAGCAGCCAAGTCTCCGCGACATCGAACACTGAAGCTTTCTTT.